This T cell receptor (beta chain) was recovered during a study of beta chain features in type 1 diabetes. All of the isolated RNA was reverse transcribed, so expressed TCRB transcripts were sequenced. Some clones are missing from TCRdb's copy, which holds only in-frame ones; the method was immunoSEQ multiplex PCR. The sample consists of about 9,200 clones, 78% of them appearing once. CDR1 and CDR2 (germline): SGHVS, FQNEAQ. Germline trimming cut 5 bases from V and 7 bases from J; bases unmatched to any gene: 8. CDR3 length: 16 amino acids. This clone was observed a handful of times. The sample taken for sequencing was Tregs from blood. The receptor's source is a woman aged 18-29 years in good health. The chain recombines TRBV7-8 with TRBJ2-1; 13 bases map to TRBD2. The CDR3: CASSVRGLAGLNEQFF. The CDR3 nucleotides are TGTGCCAGCAGCGTCCGGGGACTAGCGGGACTAAATGAGCAGTTCTTC.